This entry is about one T cell receptor (beta chain). Its target is unknown. The libraries of TRB cDNA were constructed through 5' RACE using UMI labels. TCRdb reprocessed the 5' RACE reads and reports one entry per CDR3 protein, with no DNA. This sample's table reports about 120,000 distinct CDR3 sequences. The data were taken from a study of CXCR3-negative and CXCR3-positive naive CD8 T cells. The germline gives CDR1 LGHNA, CDR2 YSLEER. This CDR3 region has 16 residues. Study-wide findings and caveats: Naive cells positive for CXCR3 carried more hydrophobic TRB CDR3s than CXCR3-negative ones.

V and J are TRBV4-3 and TRBJ2-4; TCRdb gives TRBD2 as the D gene, but with no DNA this cannot be confirmed. The receptor was isolated from a human donor in good health. Some clones in this sample may be carry-over from other donors' samples. The sequenced sample consisted of naive CXCR3+ CD8+ T cells from blood. Subset defined: CD45RO-CCR7+CD27+CD95- naive CD8+ T cells expressing CXCR3 (TNR3+). This CDR3 is CASSQGPEVPKNIQYF.